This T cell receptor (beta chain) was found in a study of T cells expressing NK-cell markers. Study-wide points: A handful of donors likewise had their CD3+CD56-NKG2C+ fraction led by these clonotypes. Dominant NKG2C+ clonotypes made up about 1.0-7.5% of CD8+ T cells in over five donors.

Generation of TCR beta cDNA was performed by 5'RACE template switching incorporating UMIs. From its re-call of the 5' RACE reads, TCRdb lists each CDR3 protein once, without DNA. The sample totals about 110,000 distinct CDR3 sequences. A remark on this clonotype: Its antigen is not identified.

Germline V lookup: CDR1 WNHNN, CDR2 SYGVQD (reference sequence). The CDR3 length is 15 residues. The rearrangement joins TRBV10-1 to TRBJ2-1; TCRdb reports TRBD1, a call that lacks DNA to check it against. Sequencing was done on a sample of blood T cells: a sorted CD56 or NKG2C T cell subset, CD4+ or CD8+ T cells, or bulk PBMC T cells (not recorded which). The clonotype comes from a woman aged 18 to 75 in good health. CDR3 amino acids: CASSEGAGGYNEQFF.